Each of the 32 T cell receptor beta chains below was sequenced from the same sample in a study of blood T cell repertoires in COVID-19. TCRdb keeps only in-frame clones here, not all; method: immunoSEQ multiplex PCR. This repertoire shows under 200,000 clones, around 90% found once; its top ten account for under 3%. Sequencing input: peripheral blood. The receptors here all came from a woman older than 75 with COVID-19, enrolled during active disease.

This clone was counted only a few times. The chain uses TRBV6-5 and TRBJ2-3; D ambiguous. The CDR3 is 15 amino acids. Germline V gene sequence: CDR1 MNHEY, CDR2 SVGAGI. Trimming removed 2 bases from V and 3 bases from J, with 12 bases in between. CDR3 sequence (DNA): TGTGCCAGCAGTTACCGCGGAGTCGGGACAGATACGCAGTATTTT. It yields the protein CASSYRGVGTDTQYF.

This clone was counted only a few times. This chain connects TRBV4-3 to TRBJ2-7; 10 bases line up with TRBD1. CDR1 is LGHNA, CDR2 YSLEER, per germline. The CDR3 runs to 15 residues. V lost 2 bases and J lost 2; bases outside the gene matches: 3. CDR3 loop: CASSQTGTGAYEQYF. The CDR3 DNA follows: TGCGCCAGCAGCCAAACCGGGACAGGGGCCTACGAGCAGTACTTC.

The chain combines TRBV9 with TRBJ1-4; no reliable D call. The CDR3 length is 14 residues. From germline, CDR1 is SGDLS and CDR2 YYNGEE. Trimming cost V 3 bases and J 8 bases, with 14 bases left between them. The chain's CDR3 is CASSAYGLAEKLFF. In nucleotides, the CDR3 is TGTGCCAGCAGCGCGTATGGACTAGCAGAAAAACTGTTTTTT.

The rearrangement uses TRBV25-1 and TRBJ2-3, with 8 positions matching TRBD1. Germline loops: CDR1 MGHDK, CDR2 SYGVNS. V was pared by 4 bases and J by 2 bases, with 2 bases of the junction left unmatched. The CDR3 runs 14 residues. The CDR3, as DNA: TGTGCCAGCAGTGCGGACAGGGCCACAGATACGCAGTATTTT. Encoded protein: CASSADRATDTQYF.

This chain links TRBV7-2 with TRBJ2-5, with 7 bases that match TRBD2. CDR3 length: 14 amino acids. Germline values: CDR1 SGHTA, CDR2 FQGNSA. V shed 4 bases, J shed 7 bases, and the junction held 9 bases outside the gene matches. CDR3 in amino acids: CASSSSGDRWTQYF. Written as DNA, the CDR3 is TGTGCCAGCAGCTCTAGCGGAGACCGGTGGACCCAGTACTTC.

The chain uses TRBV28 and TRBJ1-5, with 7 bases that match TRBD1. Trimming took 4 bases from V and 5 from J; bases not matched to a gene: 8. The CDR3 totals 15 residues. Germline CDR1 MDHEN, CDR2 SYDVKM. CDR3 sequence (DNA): TGTGCCAGCAGTTCCGACAGGGAACCCGATCAGCCCCAGCATTTT. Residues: CASSSDREPDQPQHF.

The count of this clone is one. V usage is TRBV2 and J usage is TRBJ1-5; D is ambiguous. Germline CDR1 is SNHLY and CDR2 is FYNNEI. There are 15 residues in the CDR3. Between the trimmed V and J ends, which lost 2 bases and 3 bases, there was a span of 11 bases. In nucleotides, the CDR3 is TGTGCCAGCAGTGAAATGGGCAGGCACAATCAGCCCCAGCATTTT. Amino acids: CASSEMGRHNQPQHF.

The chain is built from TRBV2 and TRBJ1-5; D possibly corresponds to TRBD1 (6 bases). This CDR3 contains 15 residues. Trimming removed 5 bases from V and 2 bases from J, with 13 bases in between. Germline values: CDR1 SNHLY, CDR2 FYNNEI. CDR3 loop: CASSRTGMGNQPQHF. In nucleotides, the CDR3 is TGTGCCAGCAGTCGTACAGGGATGGGCAATCAGCCCCAGCATTTT.

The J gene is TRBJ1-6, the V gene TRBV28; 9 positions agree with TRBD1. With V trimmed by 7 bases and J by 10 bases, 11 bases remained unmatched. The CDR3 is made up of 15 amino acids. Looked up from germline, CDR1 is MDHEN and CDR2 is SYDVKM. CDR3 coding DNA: TGTGCCAGCACCCATGGACAGGGGAGCGGATCACCCCTCCACTTT. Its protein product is CASTHGQGSGSPLHF. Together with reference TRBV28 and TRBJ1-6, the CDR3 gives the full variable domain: DVKVTQSSRYLVKRTGEKVFLECVQDMDHENMFWYRQDPGLGLRLIYFSYDVKMKEKGDIPEGYSVSREKKERFSLILESASTNQTSMYLCASTHGQGSGSPLHFGNGTRLTVT.

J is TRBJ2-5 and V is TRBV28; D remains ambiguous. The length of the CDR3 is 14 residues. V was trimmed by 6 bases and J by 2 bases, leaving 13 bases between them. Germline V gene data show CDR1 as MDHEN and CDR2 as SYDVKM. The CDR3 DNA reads TGTGCCAGCAGACCCCGACACCCTCAAGAGACCCAGTACTTC. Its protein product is CASRPRHPQETQYF.

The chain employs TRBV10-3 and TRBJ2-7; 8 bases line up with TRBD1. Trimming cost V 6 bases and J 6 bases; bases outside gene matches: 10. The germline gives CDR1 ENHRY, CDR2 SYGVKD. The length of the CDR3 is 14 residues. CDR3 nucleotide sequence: TGTGCCATCAGCGGGACAGGTGGGAACGGCGAGCAGTACTTC. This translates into CAISGTGGNGEQYF.

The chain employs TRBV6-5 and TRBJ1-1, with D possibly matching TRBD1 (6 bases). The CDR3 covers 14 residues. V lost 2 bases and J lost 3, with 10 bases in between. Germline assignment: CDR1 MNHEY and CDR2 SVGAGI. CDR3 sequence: CASSYEGGYTEAFF. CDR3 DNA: TGTGCCAGCAGTTACGAAGGGGGATACACTGAAGCTTTCTTT.

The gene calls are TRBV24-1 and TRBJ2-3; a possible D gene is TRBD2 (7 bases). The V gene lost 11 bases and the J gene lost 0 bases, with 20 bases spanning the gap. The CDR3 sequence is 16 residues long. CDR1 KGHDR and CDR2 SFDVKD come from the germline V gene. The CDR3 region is CAITGGPGPSTDTQYF. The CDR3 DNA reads TGTGCCATTACCGGGGGGCCCGGACCGAGCACAGATACGCAGTATTTT.

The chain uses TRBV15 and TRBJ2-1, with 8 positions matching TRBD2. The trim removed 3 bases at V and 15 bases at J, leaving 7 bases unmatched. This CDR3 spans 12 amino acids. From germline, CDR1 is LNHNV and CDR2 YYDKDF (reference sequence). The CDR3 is CATSRPKGLGFF. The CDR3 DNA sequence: TGTGCCACCAGCAGGCCTAAGGGACTAGGGTTCTTC.

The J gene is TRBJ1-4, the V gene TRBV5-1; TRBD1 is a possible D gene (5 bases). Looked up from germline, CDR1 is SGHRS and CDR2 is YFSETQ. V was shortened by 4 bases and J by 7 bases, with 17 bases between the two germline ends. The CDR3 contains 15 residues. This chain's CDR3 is CASSTSGPGGEKLFF. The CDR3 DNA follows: TGCGCCAGCAGCACTTCAGGGCCCGGGGGTGAAAAACTGTTTTTT.

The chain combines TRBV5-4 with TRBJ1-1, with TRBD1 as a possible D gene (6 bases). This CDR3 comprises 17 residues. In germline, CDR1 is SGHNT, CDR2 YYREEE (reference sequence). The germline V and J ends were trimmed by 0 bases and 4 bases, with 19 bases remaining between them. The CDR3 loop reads CASSLGLSGGQGTEAFF. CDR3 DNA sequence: TGTGCCAGCAGCTTGGGCCTCTCCGGGGGGCAGGGCACTGAAGCTTTCTTT.

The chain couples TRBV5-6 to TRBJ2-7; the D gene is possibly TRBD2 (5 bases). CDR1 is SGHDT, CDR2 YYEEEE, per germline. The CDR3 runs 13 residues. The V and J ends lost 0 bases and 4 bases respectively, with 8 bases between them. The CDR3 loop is CASSLERRYEQYF. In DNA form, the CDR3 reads TGTGCCAGCAGCTTGGAGCGGAGATACGAGCAGTACTTC.

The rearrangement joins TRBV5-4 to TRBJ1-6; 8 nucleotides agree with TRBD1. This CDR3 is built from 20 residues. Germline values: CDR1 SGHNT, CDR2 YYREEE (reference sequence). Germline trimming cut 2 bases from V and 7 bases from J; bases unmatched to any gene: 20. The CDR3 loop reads CASSFNNGTGIFRRNSPLHF. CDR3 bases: TGTGCCAGCAGCTTCAACAACGGGACAGGTATTTTCAGGCGCAATTCACCCCTCCACTTT.

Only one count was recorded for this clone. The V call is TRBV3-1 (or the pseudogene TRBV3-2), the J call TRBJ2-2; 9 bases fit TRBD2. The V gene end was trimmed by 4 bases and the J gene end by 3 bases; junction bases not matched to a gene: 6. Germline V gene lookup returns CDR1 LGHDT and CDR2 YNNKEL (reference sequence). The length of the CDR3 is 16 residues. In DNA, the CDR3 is TGTGCCAGCAGCCGAGCGGGGGGTAGGGACACCGGGGAGCTGTTTTTT. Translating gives CASSRAGGRDTGELFF.

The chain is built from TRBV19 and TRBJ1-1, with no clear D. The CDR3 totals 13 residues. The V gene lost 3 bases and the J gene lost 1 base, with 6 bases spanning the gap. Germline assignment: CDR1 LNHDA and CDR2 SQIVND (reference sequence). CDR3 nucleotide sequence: TGTGCCAGTAGTATCGGGGAGAACACTGAAGCTTTCTTT. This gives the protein CASSIGENTEAFF.

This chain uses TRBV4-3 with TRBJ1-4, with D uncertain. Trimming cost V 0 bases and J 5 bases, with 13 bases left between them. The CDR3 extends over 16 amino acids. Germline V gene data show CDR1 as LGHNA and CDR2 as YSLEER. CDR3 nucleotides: TGCGCCAGCAGCCAAGATTGGGCAGTATTAAATGAAAAACTGTTTTTT. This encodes CASSQDWAVLNEKLFF.

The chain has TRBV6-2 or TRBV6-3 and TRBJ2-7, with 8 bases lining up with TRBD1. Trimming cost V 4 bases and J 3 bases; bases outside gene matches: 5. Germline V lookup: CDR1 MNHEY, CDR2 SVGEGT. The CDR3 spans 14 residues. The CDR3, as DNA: TGTGCCAGCAGTTTCGACAGGGGAAACTACGAGCAGTACTTC. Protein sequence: CASSFDRGNYEQYF.

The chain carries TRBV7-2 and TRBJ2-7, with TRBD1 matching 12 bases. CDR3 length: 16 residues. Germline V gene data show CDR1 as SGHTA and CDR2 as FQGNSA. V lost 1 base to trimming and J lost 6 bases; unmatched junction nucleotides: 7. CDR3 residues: CASSLDSGTGGVEQYF. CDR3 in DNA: TGTGCCAGCAGCTTAGATTCCGGGACAGGGGGCGTCGAGCAGTACTTC.

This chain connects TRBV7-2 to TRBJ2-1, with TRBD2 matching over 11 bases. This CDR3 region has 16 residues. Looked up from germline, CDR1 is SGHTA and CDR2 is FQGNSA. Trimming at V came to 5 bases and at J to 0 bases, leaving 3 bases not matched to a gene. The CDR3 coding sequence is TGTGCCAGCAGCCGCACTAGCGGGAGCTCCTACAATGAGCAGTTCTTC. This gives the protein CASSRTSGSSYNEQFF.

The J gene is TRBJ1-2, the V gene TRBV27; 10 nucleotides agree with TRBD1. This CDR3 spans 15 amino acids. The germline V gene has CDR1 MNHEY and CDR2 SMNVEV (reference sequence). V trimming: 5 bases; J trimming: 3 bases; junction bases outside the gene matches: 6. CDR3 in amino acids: CASSTLGTGDYGYTF. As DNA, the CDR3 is TGTGCCAGCAGTACCCTGGGGACAGGGGACTATGGCTACACCTTC.

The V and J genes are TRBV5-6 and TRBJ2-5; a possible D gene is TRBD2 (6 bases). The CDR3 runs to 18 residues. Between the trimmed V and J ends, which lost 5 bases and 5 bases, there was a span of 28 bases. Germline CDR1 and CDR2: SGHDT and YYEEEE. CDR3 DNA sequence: TGTGCCAGCAGGAAGTTTTCGGGACTTGGGGCGGGTGTCGAGACCCAGTACTTC. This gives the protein CASRKFSGLGAGVETQYF.

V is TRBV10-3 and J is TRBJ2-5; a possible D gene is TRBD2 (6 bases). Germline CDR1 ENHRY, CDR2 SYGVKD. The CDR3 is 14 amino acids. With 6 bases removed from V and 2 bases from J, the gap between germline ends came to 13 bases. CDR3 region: CAIRDSGRQETQYF. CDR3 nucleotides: TGTGCCATCAGGGATAGCGGCAGGCAAGAGACCCAGTACTTC.

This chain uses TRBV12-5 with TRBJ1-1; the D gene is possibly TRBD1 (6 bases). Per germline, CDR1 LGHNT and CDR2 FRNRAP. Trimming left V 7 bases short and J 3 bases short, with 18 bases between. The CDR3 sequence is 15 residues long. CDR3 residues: CASAIKGEGDTEAFF. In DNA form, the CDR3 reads TGTGCTAGTGCCATAAAAGGGGAGGGGGACACTGAAGCTTTCTTT.

CDR3 bases: TGTGCCAGCACCGACGGGATAGGTCAGCCCCAGCATTTT. Encoded protein: CASTDGIGQPQHF. J is TRBJ1-5 and V is TRBV3-1 (or the pseudogene TRBV3-2); the D is unclear. Germline V lookup: CDR1 LGHDT, CDR2 YNNKEL (reference sequence). The V end was cut by 7 bases, the J end by 6 bases, with 13 bases between. The CDR3 runs 13 residues.

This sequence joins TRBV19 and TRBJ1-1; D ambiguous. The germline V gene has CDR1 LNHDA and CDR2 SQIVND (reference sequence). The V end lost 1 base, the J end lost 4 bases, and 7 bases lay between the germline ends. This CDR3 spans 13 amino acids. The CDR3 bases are TGTGCCAGTAGTATAGGAGGATTCACTGAAGCTTTCTTT. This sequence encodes CASSIGGFTEAFF.

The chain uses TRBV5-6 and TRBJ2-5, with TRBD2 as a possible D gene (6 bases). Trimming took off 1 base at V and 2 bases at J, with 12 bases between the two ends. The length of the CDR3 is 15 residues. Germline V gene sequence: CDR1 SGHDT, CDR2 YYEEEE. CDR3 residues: CASSLPRGAQETQYF. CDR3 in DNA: TGTGCCAGCAGCTTGCCTCGCGGGGCTCAAGAGACCCAGTACTTC.

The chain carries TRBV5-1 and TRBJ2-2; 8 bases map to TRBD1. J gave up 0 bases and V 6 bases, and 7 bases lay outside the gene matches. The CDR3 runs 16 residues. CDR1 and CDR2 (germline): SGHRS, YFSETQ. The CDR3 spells CASTSLTGANTGELFF. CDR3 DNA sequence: TGCGCCAGCACCTCTTTGACAGGGGCGAACACCGGGGAGCTGTTTTTT.